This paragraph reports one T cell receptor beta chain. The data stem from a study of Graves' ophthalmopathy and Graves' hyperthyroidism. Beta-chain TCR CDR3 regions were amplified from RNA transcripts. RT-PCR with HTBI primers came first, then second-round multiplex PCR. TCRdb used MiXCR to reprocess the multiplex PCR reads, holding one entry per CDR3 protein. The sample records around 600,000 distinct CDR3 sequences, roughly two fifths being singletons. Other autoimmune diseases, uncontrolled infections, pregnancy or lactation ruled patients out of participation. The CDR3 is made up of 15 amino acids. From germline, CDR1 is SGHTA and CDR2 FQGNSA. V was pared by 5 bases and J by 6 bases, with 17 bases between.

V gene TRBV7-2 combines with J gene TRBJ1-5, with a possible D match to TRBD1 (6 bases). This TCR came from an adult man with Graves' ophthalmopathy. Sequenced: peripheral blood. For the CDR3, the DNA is TGTGCCAGCAGCAACTTAGGGGGGTCCTCTCAGCCCCAGCATTTT. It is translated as CASSNLGGSSQPQHF. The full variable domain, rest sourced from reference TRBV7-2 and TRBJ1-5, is GAGVSQSPSNKVTEKGKDVELRCDPISGHTALYWYRQSLGQGLEFLIYFQGNSAPDKSGLPSDRFSAERTGGSVSTLTIQRTQQEDSAVYLCASSNLGGSSQPQHFGDGTRLSIL.